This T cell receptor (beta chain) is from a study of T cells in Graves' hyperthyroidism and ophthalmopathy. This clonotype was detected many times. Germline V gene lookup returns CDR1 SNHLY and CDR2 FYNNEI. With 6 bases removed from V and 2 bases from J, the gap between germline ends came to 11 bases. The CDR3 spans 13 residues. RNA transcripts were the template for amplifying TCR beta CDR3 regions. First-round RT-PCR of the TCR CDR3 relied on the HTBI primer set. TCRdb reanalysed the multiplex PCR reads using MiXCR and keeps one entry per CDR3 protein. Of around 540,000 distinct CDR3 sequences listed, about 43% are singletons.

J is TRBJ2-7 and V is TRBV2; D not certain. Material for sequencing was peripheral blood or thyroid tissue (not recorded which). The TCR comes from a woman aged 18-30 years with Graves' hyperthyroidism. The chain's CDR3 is CASRKGAAYEQYF. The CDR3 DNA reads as TGTGCCAGCAGAAAAGGTGCGGCCTACGAGCAGTACTTC.